These 26 T cell receptor beta chains were sequenced from one sample in a study of post-analysis software for immune sequencing data. Study-level points and caveats: In patients, TRBV5-6, TRBV5-1 and TRBV20-1 belonged to roughly 5 TRBV segments found more frequently than in controls.

The authors incorporated unique molecular identifiers into the TCR beta cDNA libraries. TCRdb fed the PCR reads into MiXCR, producing one record per CDR3 protein. Among hundreds of thousands of distinct CDR3 sequences listed, roughly 27% were seen once. No antigen has been identified for these receptors. Sequenced sample: blood. The source is a girl aged 10 to 17 with multiple sclerosis.

This rearrangement joins TRBV27 to TRBJ2-3; 15 nucleotides agree with TRBD2. The CDR3 runs 19 residues. Germline CDR1 and CDR2: MNHEY and SMNVEV (reference sequence). V trimming: 5 bases; J trimming: 4 bases; junction bases outside the gene matches: 13. The CDR3 bases are TGTGCCAGCAGTCCCGATGGACTAGCGGGAGGGCAATCGGCAGATACGCAGTATTTT. Translation: CASSPDGLAGGQSADTQYF.

V gene TRBV29-1 combines with J gene TRBJ2-7; 9 nucleotides agree with TRBD2. The J segment lost 6 bases and the V segment lost 6 bases, leaving 9 bases of the junction unmatched. Germline CDR1 reads SQVTM; CDR2 reads ANQGSEA. The CDR3 contains 13 residues. CDR3 nucleotide sequence: TGCAGCGTCCGCCTTAGCGGGAGAGGCGAGCAGTACTTC. It translates to CSVRLSGRGEQYF.

The chain employs TRBV27 and TRBJ2-3; 12 nucleotides align to TRBD2. The CDR3 is made up of 18 amino acids. The V segment lost 5 bases and the J segment 0 bases; nucleotides outside the gene matches: 9. CDR1 MNHEY and CDR2 SMNVEV come from the germline V gene (reference sequence). CDR3: CASSRTSGTKYSTDTQYF. The CDR3 nucleotides read TGTGCCAGCAGTCGGACTAGCGGGACCAAATATAGCACAGATACGCAGTATTTT.

This chain connects TRBV28 to TRBJ2-1, with D maybe TRBD1 (5 bases). The CDR3 loop spans 15 amino acids. Looked up from germline, CDR1 is MDHEN and CDR2 is SYDVKM. V was pared by 8 bases and J by 5 bases, with 19 bases between. The CDR3 protein is CASRPRTGFNNEQFF. The DNA for the CDR3 is TGTGCCAGCCGCCCCCGCACAGGATTTAACAATGAGCAGTTCTTC. Drawing the rest from reference TRBV28 and TRBJ2-1, the complete variable domain is DVKVTQSSRYLVKRTGEKVFLECVQDMDHENMFWYRQDPGLGLRLIYFSYDVKMKEKGDIPEGYSVSREKKERFSLILESASTNQTSMYLCASRPRTGFNNEQFFGPGTRLTVL.

This clonotype came up many times. The chain employs TRBV12-3 or TRBV12-4 and TRBJ2-3; D may correspond to TRBD1 or TRBD2 (5 bases each). Trimming took 1 base from V and 2 from J, leaving 10 bases between them. CDR3 size: 15 residues. CDR3 sequence reads: CASSLGGWSTDTQYF. The CDR3 coding sequence is TGTGCCAGCAGTTTAGGGGGGTGGTCCACAGATACGCAGTATTTT.

The V and J genes are TRBV10-3 and TRBJ2-5; 9 positions match TRBD2. The CDR3 loop spans 15 amino acids. The junction had 10 bases not matched to a gene; V was cut back by 6 bases and J by 5 bases. Per germline, CDR1 ENHRY and CDR2 SYGVKD. The CDR3 sequence: CAISSSSGTAETQYF. The DNA of the CDR3 is TGTGCCATCAGCAGTTCTAGCGGGACCGCGGAGACCCAGTACTTC.

The chain links TRBV27 to TRBJ2-6; 8 bases fit TRBD2. V gave up 0 bases and J gave up 0 bases; unmatched junction bases: 4. The CDR3 runs to 18 residues. Germline CDR1 MNHEY, CDR2 SMNVEV (reference sequence). CDR3 DNA sequence: TGTGCCAGCAGTTTATCGCCCGGGAGGGCCTCTGGGGCCAACGTCCTGACTTTC. Translated, it gives CASSLSPGRASGANVLTF.

About this clonotype itself: At one end the junction does not follow the germline gene, possibly because of a read error. The rearrangement joins TRBV7-9 to TRBJ1-4; tentative D call: TRBD1 (6 bases). From germline, CDR1 is SEHNR and CDR2 FQNEAQ (reference sequence). The CDR3 runs 16 residues. CDR3 coding DNA: TGTGCCAGCAGCTTACTGCGGTTGGGGGCTAACGAAAAACTGTTTTTT. Translation: CASSLLRLGANEKLFF.

The rearrangement links TRBV3-1 to TRBJ1-1; D uncertain. V was trimmed by 2 bases and J by 1 base, leaving 14 bases between them. CDR3 length: 16 residues. Germline CDR1 reads LGHDT; CDR2 reads YNNKEL (reference sequence). CDR3 in amino acids: CASSQTRGVTNTEAFF. CDR3 nucleotides: TGTGCCAGCAGCCAAACCCGTGGGGTGACGAACACTGAAGCTTTCTTT.

This clonotype was found a few times. V and J are TRBV10-3 and TRBJ2-3, with unresolved D. CDR1 is ENHRY, CDR2 SYGVKD, per germline. CDR3 length equals 12 residues. CDR3: CASSKGLDTQYF. The CDR3 DNA sequence: TGTGCATCTAGTAAGGGATTAGATACGCAGTATTTT.

This clonotype has just a few counts. The rearrangement uses TRBV7-9 and TRBJ2-4; either TRBD1 or TRBD2 may supply D (5 bases each). Trimming pared 5 bases from V and 3 bases from J, leaving 17 bases between. CDR3 length equals 16 residues. From germline, CDR1 is SEHNR and CDR2 FQNEAQ (reference sequence). The CDR3 DNA is TGTGCCAGCAGCGCCAATAGTGGGGACGTCAAAAACATTCAGTACTTC. Translating it yields CASSANSGDVKNIQYF.

The J gene is TRBJ1-2, the V gene TRBV5-1; 12 nucleotides match TRBD1. The junction had 4 bases not matched to a gene; V was cut back by 3 bases and J by 7 bases. The CDR3 consists of 14 residues. Germline CDR1 SGHRS, CDR2 YFSETQ. CDR3 in DNA: TGCGCCAGCAGCTGGGGACAGGGGGCCGGTGGCTACACCTTC. Translating gives CASSWGQGAGGYTF.

This clonotype was detected a few times. The V and J genes are TRBV7-9 and TRBJ2-3; 7 bases line up with TRBD1. Germline trimming cut 4 bases from V and 1 base from J; bases unmatched to any gene: 8. The CDR3 runs 16 residues. Germline V gene sequence: CDR1 SEHNR, CDR2 FQNEAQ (reference sequence). The chain's CDR3 is CASSYRGPRRTDTQYF. DNA for the CDR3: TGTGCCAGCAGCTACAGGGGCCCTCGGCGCACAGATACGCAGTATTTT.

This clonotype has only a few counts. The chain links TRBV29-1 to TRBJ2-7; the match to TRBD2 covers 11 bases. The junction had 6 bases not matched to a gene; V was cut back by 5 bases and J by 3 bases. This CDR3 comprises 14 residues. Germline V CDR1 and CDR2: SQVTM, ANQGSEA. The CDR3 here is CSVSTSGTIYEQYF. CDR3 coding DNA: TGCAGCGTTTCGACTAGCGGGACAATCTACGAGCAGTACTTC.

The table lists this clonotype with a few counts. The V and J genes are TRBV7-8 and TRBJ2-7; D not resolved. The germline V gene has CDR1 SGHVS and CDR2 FQNEAQ. The CDR3 sequence is 13 residues long. V shed 4 bases and J shed 3 bases, with 10 bases lying between them. Here the CDR3 DNA reads TGTGCCAGCAGCTCCCAGACGTACTACGAGCAGTACTTC. Its translation: CASSSQTYYEQYF.

The chain recombines TRBV15 with TRBJ1-5; perhaps TRBD1 as D (6 bases). In germline, CDR1 is LNHNV, CDR2 YYDKDF (reference sequence). This CDR3 spans 15 amino acids. V was clipped by 4 bases and J by 3 bases, with 13 bases between them. The CDR3 protein is CATSTTGHPNQPQHF. The CDR3 DNA is TGTGCCACCAGCACCACGGGACACCCCAATCAGCCCCAGCATTTT.

Details on this clonotype: A much more abundant neighbour one base away suggests this may be a read error. This chain joins TRBV5-1 and TRBJ2-5; the D gene is possibly TRBD1 (7 bases). Trimming removed 6 bases from V and 11 bases from J, with 23 bases in between. Germline loops: CDR1 SGHRS, CDR2 YFSETQ. The CDR3 contains 14 residues. The CDR3 region has the DNA TGCGCCAGCATGGAGGGGGCCGTTAACAATGAGCAGTACTTC. Its protein product is CASMEGAVNNEQYF.

The rearrangement uses TRBV7-2 and TRBJ2-7; 8 bases are shared with TRBD2. J was trimmed by 2 bases and V by 5 bases; bases with no gene match: 8. The CDR3 consists of 15 residues. Germline lookup yields CDR1 SGHTA and CDR2 FQGNSA. The DNA for the CDR3 is TGTGCCAGCAGCCTCCGGGGTAGCGGGACCTACGAGCAGTACTTC. It encodes CASSLRGSGTYEQYF.

For this clonotype: The junction departs from the called germline gene at one end, perhaps through a read error. The chain carries TRBV28 and TRBJ2-5, with 7 bases matching TRBD2. The CDR3 length is 13 residues. Germline V gives CDR1 MDHEN, CDR2 SYDVKM. The CDR3 reads CATQGGGQETRYF. The CDR3 region has the DNA TGTGCCACACAAGGCGGGGGTCAAGAGACCCGGTACTTC.

This clonotype appeared once. The gene calls are TRBV5-5 and TRBJ2-6; D remains unclear. CDR3 length: 16 residues. Per germline, CDR1 SGHKS and CDR2 YYEKEE (reference sequence). V was clipped by 0 bases and J by 0 bases, with 7 bases between them. The CDR3 spells CASSLEPGSGANVLTF. DNA of the CDR3: TGTGCCAGCAGCTTGGAACCCGGCTCTGGGGCCAACGTCCTGACTTTC.

This chain's CDR3 is CSASKRVSGANVLTF. The DNA of the CDR3 is TGCAGTGCTAGTAAGAGGGTGTCCGGGGCCAACGTCCTGACTTTC. The rearrangement links TRBV20-1 to TRBJ2-6, with D possibly TRBD2 on 5 matching bases. CDR3 size: 15 residues. V lost 3 bases, J lost 4 bases, and 13 bases lay in between. Germline V lookup: CDR1 DFQATT, CDR2 SNEGSKA (reference sequence).

This clonotype was picked up a small number of times. CDR3 DNA: TGTGCCACCAGTGATTATACAGGGAAGGGCAATGAGCAGTTCTTC. Protein sequence: CATSDYTGKGNEQFF. The chain uses TRBV24-1 and TRBJ2-1; D is possibly TRBD1 (6 bases). The CDR3 is made up of 15 amino acids. Germline V gene data show CDR1 as KGHDR and CDR2 as SFDVKD. Deletions cut 2 bases from V and 6 bases from J, with 13 bases between.

This clonotype was detected a few times. The CDR3 protein is CASSLVLAGTYEQYF. For the CDR3, the DNA is TGTGCCAGCAGCTTAGTTCTAGCGGGGACCTACGAGCAGTACTTC. The J gene is TRBJ2-7, the V gene TRBV7-2; the match to TRBD2 covers 9 bases. The CDR3 runs 15 residues. CDR1 SGHTA and CDR2 FQGNSA come from the germline V gene. Trimming cost V 1 base and J 2 bases; bases outside gene matches: 3. The full variable domain, completed using reference TRBV7-2 and TRBJ2-7, is GAGVSQSPSNKVTEKGKDVELRCDPISGHTALYWYRQSLGQGLEFLIYFQGNSAPDKSGLPSDRFSAERTGGSVSTLTIQRTQQEDSAVYLCASSLVLAGTYEQYFGPGTRLTVT.

This chain's CDR3 is CASSTSGARYNEQFF. In DNA form, the CDR3 reads TGTGCCAGCAGCACTAGCGGAGCCAGATACAATGAGCAGTTCTTC. V and J are TRBV7-2 and TRBJ2-1; TRBD2 agrees at 8 bases. The CDR3 runs 15 residues. V was pared by 5 bases and J by 4 bases, with 7 bases of the junction left unmatched. The germline V gene has CDR1 SGHTA and CDR2 FQGNSA.

This clonotype was counted only a few times. This chain links TRBV6-6 with TRBJ1-2; no definite D call. Germline V gene sequence: CDR1 MNHNY, CDR2 SVGAGI (reference sequence). CDR3 length: 14 amino acids. Trimming cost V 2 bases and J 2 bases, with 9 bases left between them. The CDR3 region is CASSYPNGNYGYTF. The CDR3 nucleotides are TGTGCCAGCAGTTACCCCAACGGGAACTATGGCTACACCTTC.

The chain carries TRBV20-1 and TRBJ2-3, with 7 bases matching TRBD1. This CDR3 is 13 amino acids long. The germline V gene encodes CDR1 DFQATT and CDR2 SNEGSKA (reference sequence). V shed 5 bases, J shed 6 bases, and the junction held 8 bases outside the gene matches. The CDR3 spells CSALTGVGDTQYF. In DNA form, the CDR3 reads TGCAGTGCTCTAACAGGGGTTGGGGATACGCAGTATTTT.